Below, 16 T cell receptor beta chains from the same sample are listed, as sequenced in a study of OX40 agonist ivuxolimab in advanced cancers. Measured with immunoSEQ multiplex PCR; TCRdb has only the in-frame clones, and not every one. Of some 17,000 clones in the sample, around 80% were seen once. The sequences come from CD4+ or CD8+ T cells sorted from blood, collected in a trial of the OX40 agonist ivuxolimab. The receptors here all came from an adult with an advanced solid tumor such as melanoma, head and neck, liver or kidney cancer.

This sequence joins TRBV5-6 and TRBJ2-5; D call uncertain. Germline V gene lookup returns CDR1 SGHDT and CDR2 YYEEEE. The CDR3 covers 11 residues. V lost 0 bases and J lost 6, with 3 bases in between. The CDR3 loop reads CASSLGKTQYF. In DNA form, the CDR3 reads TGTGCCAGCAGCTTGGGGAAGACCCAGTACTTC.

The chain recombines TRBV4-1 with TRBJ1-1; 7 bases line up with TRBD1. Unmatched junction bases numbered 7, after V lost 2 bases and J lost 4 bases. The CDR3 length is 15 residues. Per germline, CDR1 MGHRA and CDR2 YSYEKL. The CDR3 DNA follows: TGCGCCAGCAGCCAAAGCCAACAGGGGCTCACTGAAGCTTTCTTT. Protein sequence: CASSQSQQGLTEAFF.

The V gene is TRBV7-8, the J gene TRBJ2-1; 8 bases are a match to TRBD2. The trim removed 3 bases at V and 1 base at J, leaving 2 bases unmatched. The CDR3 length is 15 residues. Per the germline V gene, CDR1 is SGHVS and CDR2 is FQNEAQ. The CDR3 reads CASSFSGESYNEQFF. In DNA form, the CDR3 reads TGTGCCAGCAGCTTTAGCGGGGAATCCTACAATGAGCAGTTCTTC.

This chain connects TRBV9 to TRBJ2-3, with 11 nucleotides matching TRBD2. V lost 3 bases and J lost 4; bases outside the gene matches: 4. CDR1 is SGDLS and CDR2 is YYNGEE in the germline V gene. This CDR3 region has 15 residues. The CDR3 sequence: CASSASGRPPDTQYF. The DNA of the CDR3 is TGTGCCAGCAGCGCTAGCGGGAGGCCCCCAGATACGCAGTATTTT.

The gene calls are TRBV6-7 and TRBJ1-2; tentative D call: TRBD1 (6 bases). TRBV6-7 is placed among ORFs of uncertain function. V was clipped by 0 bases and J by 2 bases, with 19 bases between them. There are 18 residues in the CDR3. The DNA of the CDR3 is TGTGCCAGCAGTTACTCGGAGCATCGGGGGGCCCGAAACTATGGCTACACCTTC. Its protein is CASSYSEHRGARNYGYTF.

This chain joins TRBV19 and TRBJ1-2; D remains ambiguous. CDR1 is LNHDA, CDR2 SQIVND, per germline (reference sequence). V lost 3 bases, J lost 6 bases, and 11 bases lay in between. The CDR3 is 13 amino acids. The CDR3 nucleotides read TGTGCCAGTAGTATCGGGCAACTGGATGGCTACACCTTC. This codes for CASSIGQLDGYTF.

V gene TRBV9 combines with J gene TRBJ2-6, with TRBD1 identical over 8 bases. The V segment lost 0 bases and the J segment 2 bases; nucleotides outside the gene matches: 13. Germline CDR1 reads SGDLS; CDR2 reads YYNGEE. The CDR3 contains 20 residues. CDR3 loop: CASSVGHLGQGRAGANVLTF. CDR3 in DNA: TGTGCCAGCAGCGTAGGGCATCTCGGACAGGGTAGGGCTGGGGCCAACGTCCTGACTTTC.

The genes are TRBV29-1 and TRBJ1-2; maybe TRBD1 (5 bases). Between the trimmed V and J ends, which lost 7 bases and 4 bases, there was a span of 16 bases. Looked up from germline, CDR1 is SQVTM and CDR2 is ANQGSEA. This CDR3 is 13 amino acids long. The CDR3 loop reads CSAAPGPSYGYTF. The CDR3 DNA sequence: TGCAGCGCAGCCCCAGGGCCTAGCTATGGCTACACCTTC.

DNA of the CDR3: TGTGCCAGTACTCCCGGGGGGCAGCATTGGGGTGAGCAGTTCTTC. Its protein product is CASTPGGQHWGEQFF. The gene calls are TRBV19 and TRBJ2-1; tentative D call: TRBD2 (7 bases). Germline values: CDR1 LNHDA, CDR2 SQIVND (reference sequence). Deletions cut 7 bases from V and 9 bases from J, with 22 bases between. This CDR3 region has 15 residues.

J is TRBJ2-7 and V is TRBV18, with D tentatively TRBD1 or TRBD2 (5 bases each). V shed 3 bases and J shed 6 bases, with 21 bases lying between them. The CDR3 covers 16 residues. Germline CDR1 and CDR2: KGHSH and LQKENI. Here the CDR3 reads CASSPRATAPGSEQYF. In DNA, the CDR3 is TGTGCCAGCTCACCCAGGGCCACCGCCCCGGGGTCCGAGCAGTACTTC.

This clone appeared a few times. This chain links TRBV5-1 with TRBJ2-3, with 12 bases that match TRBD2. In germline, CDR1 is SGHRS, CDR2 YFSETQ. The CDR3 extends over 17 amino acids. With V trimmed by 0 bases and J by 4 bases, 6 bases remained unmatched. CDR3 sequence (DNA): TGCGCCAGCAGCTTGGCCACTAGCGGGGGGTTCGCAGATACGCAGTATTTT. Translating it yields CASSLATSGGFADTQYF.

This clone is medium-sized by share. Distinct nucleotide sequences in the sample also encode this CDR3. This sequence joins TRBV5-6 and TRBJ2-1; no reliable D call. V shed 0 bases and J shed 9 bases, with 4 bases lying between them. The CDR3 consists of 11 residues. Germline V gene sequence: CDR1 SGHDT, CDR2 YYEEEE. CDR3 region: CASSLGVEQFF. The CDR3 coding sequence is TGTGCCAGCAGCTTGGGTGTTGAGCAGTTCTTC.

This clone was counted between two and nine times. The chain joins TRBV27 to TRBJ1-4, with D maybe TRBD1 (5 bases). CDR3 length: 13 amino acids. CDR1 and CDR2 from the germline V gene are MNHEY and SMNVEV (reference sequence). V lost 7 bases and J 8 bases, leaving 14 bases between the germline ends. The CDR3 DNA sequence: TGTGCCAGCAAAGGGCTGGGGGAGGAAAAACTGTTTTTT. It yields the protein CASKGLGEEKLFF.

The V gene is TRBV6-5, the J gene TRBJ2-1; the D is unclear. This CDR3 comprises 13 residues. Looked up from germline, CDR1 is MNHEY and CDR2 is SVGAGI. Trimming pared 2 bases from V and 5 bases from J, leaving 7 bases between. CDR3 DNA: TGTGCCAGCAGTTACGCGGCCAACAATGAGCAGTTCTTC. Its translation: CASSYAANNEQFF.

The chain joins TRBV6-6 to TRBJ2-7; TRBD2 matches at 8 bases. CDR3 size: 14 residues. Trimming cost V 6 bases and J 7 bases; bases outside gene matches: 11. Germline values: CDR1 MNHNY, CDR2 SVGAGI (reference sequence). The CDR3: CASSPPAGDEEQYF. CDR3 sequence (DNA): TGTGCCAGCAGCCCCCCAGCGGGAGATGAAGAGCAGTACTTC.

The genes are TRBV5-6 and TRBJ2-4, with D uncertain. CDR1 and CDR2 (germline): SGHDT, YYEEEE. CDR3 length: 11 amino acids. The V end lost 3 bases, the J end lost 5 bases, and 3 bases lay between the germline ends. As DNA, the CDR3 is TGTGCCAGCAGCTATGAAAACATTCAGTACTTC. This encodes CASSYENIQYF.